Listed here are 6 T cell receptor beta chains from one sample, sequenced in a study of cytomegalovirus exposure and HLA in healthy donors. PCR amplification relied on 60 Vbeta primers (plus 13 Jbeta primers). Produced via immunoSEQ multiplex PCR; TCRdb's table is partial and in-frame only. The sample carries some 200,000 clones, more than 75% recorded once. Material for sequencing was PBMCs. These TCRs come from a woman aged 50 to 60 in good health and CMV-seropositive.

The chain links TRBV2 to TRBJ2-3, with D perhaps matching TRBD1 (6 bases). This CDR3 has 15 residues. Germline CDR1 reads SNHLY; CDR2 reads FYNNEI. V dropped 5 bases and J dropped 2 bases, with 14 bases sitting between them. CDR3 bases: TGTGCCAGCAGTAAACAGGGTCTGAACACAGATACGCAGTATTTT. Translating it yields CASSKQGLNTDTQYF.

In its sample, this clone was seen once. The chain couples TRBV19 to TRBJ1-1, with D possibly being TRBD1 (5 bases). This CDR3 contains 14 residues. The germline V gene encodes CDR1 LNHDA and CDR2 SQIVND (reference sequence). Deletions cut 4 bases from V and 1 base from J, with 10 bases between. The CDR3 bases are TGTGCCAGTAGTACCACCGACAGGAACACTGAAGCTTTCTTT. Translating gives CASSTTDRNTEAFF.

This chain links TRBV5-1 with TRBJ2-7; D is unresolved. Trimming pared 0 bases from V and 3 bases from J, leaving 10 bases between. The CDR3 length is 14 residues. Germline CDR1 is SGHRS and CDR2 is YFSETQ. CDR3 region: CASSLDSSLYEQYF. The CDR3 DNA reads as TGCGCCAGCAGCTTGGACAGCAGTCTCTACGAGCAGTACTTC.

This rearrangement joins TRBV7-8 to TRBJ1-2; TRBD1 aligns across 7 bases. The CDR3 totals 14 residues. V was pared by 3 bases and J by 5 bases, with 6 bases of the junction left unmatched. The V gene's germline CDR1 is SGHVS and CDR2 FQNEAQ. The CDR3 region is CASSFGSGGYGYTF. The CDR3 DNA sequence: TGTGCCAGCAGCTTTGGGTCAGGGGGTTATGGCTACACCTTC.

The chain recombines TRBV5-1 with TRBJ2-5; possibly TRBD1 for D (6 bases). Trimming removed 6 bases at V and 4 bases at J, with 22 bases between. The germline CDR1 and CDR2 sequences are SGHRS and YFSETQ. CDR3 length: 16 amino acids. Written as DNA, the CDR3 is TGCGCCAGCATCCCTCAAGGCAGGGGATTGGGAGAGACCCAGTACTTC. Translating it yields CASIPQGRGLGETQYF.

The CDR3 DNA reads TGTGCCAGCAGTGAATCGATAGCGGTCCTGGAGCAGTACTTC. Encoded protein: CASSESIAVLEQYF. The rearrangement uses TRBV6-1 and TRBJ2-7; a possible D gene is TRBD2 (6 bases). Trimming stripped 2 bases from V and 7 bases from J, with 15 bases between. The CDR3 is made up of 14 amino acids. The V gene's germline CDR1 is MNHNS and CDR2 SASEGT.